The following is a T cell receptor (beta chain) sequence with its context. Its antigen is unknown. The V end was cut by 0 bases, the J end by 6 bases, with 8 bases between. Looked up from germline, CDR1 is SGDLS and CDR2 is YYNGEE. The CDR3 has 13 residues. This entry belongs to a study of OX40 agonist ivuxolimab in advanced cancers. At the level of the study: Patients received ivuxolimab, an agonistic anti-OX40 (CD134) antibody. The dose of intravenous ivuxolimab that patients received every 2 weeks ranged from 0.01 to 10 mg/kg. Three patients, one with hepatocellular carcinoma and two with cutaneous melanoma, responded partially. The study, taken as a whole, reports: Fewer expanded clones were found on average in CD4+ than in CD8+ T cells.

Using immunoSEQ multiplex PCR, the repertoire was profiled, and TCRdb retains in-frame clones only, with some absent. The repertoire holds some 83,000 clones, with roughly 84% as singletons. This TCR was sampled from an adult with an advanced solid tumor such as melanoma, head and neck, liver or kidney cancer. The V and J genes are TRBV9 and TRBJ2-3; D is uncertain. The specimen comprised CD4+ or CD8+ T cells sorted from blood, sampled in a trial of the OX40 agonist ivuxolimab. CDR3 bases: TGTGCCAGCAGCGTAGCCAGGTGGGATACGCAGTATTTT. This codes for CASSVARWDTQYF.